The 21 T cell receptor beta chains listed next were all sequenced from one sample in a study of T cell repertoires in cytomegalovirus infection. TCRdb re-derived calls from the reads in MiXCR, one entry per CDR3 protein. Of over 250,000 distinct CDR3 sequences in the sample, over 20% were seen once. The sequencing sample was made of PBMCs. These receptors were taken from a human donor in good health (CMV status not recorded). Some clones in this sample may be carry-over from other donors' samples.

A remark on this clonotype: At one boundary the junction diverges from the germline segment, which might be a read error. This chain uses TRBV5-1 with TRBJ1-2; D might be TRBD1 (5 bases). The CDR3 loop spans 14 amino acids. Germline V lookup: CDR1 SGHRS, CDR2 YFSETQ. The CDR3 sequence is CASSPGRADYGYTF. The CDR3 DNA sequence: TGTGCCAGCAGCCCCGGCAGGGCCGACTATGGCTACACCTTC.

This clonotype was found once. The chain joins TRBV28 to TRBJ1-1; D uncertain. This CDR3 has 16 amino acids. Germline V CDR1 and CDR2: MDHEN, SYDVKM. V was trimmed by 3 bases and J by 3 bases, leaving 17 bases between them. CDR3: CASSFFARRLDTEAFF. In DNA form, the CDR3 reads TGTGCCAGCAGTTTTTTCGCTCGGCGTTTGGACACTGAAGCTTTCTTT.

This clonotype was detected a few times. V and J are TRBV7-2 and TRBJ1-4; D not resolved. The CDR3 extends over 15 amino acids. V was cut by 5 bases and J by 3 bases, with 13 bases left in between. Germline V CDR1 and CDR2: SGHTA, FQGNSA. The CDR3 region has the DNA TGTGCCAGCAGCCCACAAGCCGCATCTAATGAAAAACTGTTTTTT. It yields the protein CASSPQAASNEKLFF. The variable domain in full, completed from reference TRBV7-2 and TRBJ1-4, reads GAGVSQSPSNKVTEKGKDVELRCDPISGHTALYWYRQSLGQGLEFLIYFQGNSAPDKSGLPSDRFSAERTGGSVSTLTIQRTQQEDSAVYLCASSPQAASNEKLFFGSGTQLSVL.

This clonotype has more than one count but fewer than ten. For the CDR3, the DNA is TGTGCCAGCAGTCTCCGGCGGGGGGGTGCCGGGGAGCTGTTTTTT. It yields the protein CASSLRRGGAGELFF. The rearrangement uses TRBV28 and TRBJ2-2; TRBD2 aligns across 9 bases. Unmatched junction bases numbered 7, after V lost 5 bases and J lost 6 bases. The CDR3 covers 15 residues. Germline CDR1 and CDR2: MDHEN and SYDVKM.

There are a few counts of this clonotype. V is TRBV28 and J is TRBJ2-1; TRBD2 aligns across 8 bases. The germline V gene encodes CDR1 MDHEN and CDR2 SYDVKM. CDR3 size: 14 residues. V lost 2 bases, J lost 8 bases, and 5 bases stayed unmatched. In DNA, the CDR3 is TGTGCCAGCAGTTTAAGTGGTAGCGGGGATGAGCAGTTCTTC. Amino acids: CASSLSGSGDEQFF.

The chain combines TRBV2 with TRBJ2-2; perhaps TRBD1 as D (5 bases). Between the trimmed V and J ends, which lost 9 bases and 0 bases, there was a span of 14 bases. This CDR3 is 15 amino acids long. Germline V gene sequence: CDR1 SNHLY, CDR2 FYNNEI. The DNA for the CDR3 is TGTGCCAGTAGGCCGTGGACAACGAACACCGGGGAGCTGTTTTTT. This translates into CASRPWTTNTGELFF.

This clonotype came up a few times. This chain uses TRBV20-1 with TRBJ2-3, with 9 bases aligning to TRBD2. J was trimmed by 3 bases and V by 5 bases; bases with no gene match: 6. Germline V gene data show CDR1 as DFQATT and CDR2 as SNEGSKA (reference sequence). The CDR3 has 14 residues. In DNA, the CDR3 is TGCAGTGCTGGAACTAGCGGGCAAACAGATACGCAGTATTTT. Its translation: CSAGTSGQTDTQYF.

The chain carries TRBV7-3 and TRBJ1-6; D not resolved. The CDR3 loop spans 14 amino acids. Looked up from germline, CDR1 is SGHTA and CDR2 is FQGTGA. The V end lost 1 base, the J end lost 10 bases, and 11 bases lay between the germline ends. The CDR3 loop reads CASSLRPGQSPLHF. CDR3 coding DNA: TGTGCCAGCAGCTTAAGGCCGGGCCAATCACCCCTCCACTTT.

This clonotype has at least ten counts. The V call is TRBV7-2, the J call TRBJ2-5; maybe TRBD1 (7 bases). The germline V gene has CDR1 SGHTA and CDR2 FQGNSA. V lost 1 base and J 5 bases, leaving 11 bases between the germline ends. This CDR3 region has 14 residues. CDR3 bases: TGTGCCAGCAGCTTAGAACAGGGGAGGGAGACCCAGTACTTC. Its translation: CASSLEQGRETQYF.

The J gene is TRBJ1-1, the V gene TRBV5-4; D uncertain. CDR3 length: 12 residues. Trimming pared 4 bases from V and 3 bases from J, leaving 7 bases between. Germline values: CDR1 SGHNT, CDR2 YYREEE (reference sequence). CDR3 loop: CASSEMDTEAFF. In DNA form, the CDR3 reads TGTGCCAGCAGCGAGATGGACACTGAAGCTTTCTTT.

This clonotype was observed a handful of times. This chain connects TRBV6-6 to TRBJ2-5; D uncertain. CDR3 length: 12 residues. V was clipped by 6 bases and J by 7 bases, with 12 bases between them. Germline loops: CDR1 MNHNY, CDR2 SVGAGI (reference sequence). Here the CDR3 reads CASSLNKGTQYF. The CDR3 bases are TGTGCCAGCAGCCTAAACAAAGGGACCCAGTACTTC.

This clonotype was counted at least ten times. CDR3 amino acids: CSATSGSFHEQYF. The CDR3 DNA follows: TGCAGTGCTACGTCCGGGAGTTTCCACGAGCAGTACTTC. This chain connects TRBV20-1 to TRBJ2-7; a possible D gene is TRBD2 (6 bases). The germline gives CDR1 DFQATT, CDR2 SNEGSKA (reference sequence). This CDR3 region has 13 residues. The V end lost 4 bases, the J end lost 5 bases, and 15 bases lay between the germline ends.

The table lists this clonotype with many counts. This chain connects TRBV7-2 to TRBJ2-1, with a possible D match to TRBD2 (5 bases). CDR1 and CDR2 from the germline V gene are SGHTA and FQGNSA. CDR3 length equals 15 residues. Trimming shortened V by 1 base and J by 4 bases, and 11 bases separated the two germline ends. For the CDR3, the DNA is TGTGCCAGCAGCTTAGACGGGAATAGTTACAATGAGCAGTTCTTC. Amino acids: CASSLDGNSYNEQFF.

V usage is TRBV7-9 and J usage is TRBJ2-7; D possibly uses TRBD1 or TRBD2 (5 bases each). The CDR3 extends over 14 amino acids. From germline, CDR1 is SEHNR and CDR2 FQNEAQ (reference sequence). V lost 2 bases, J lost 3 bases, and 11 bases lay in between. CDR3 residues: CASSLNIGGYEQYF. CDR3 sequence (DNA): TGTGCCAGCAGCTTAAATATTGGGGGCTACGAGCAGTACTTC.

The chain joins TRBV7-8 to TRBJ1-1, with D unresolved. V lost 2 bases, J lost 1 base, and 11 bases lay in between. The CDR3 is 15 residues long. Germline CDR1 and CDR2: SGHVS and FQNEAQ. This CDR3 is CASSLYGGGNTEAFF. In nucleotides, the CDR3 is TGTGCCAGCAGCTTATATGGAGGAGGGAACACTGAAGCTTTCTTT.

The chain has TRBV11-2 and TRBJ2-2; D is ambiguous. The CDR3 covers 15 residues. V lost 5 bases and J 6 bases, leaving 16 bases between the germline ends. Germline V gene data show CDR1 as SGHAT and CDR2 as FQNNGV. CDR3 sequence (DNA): TGTGCCAGCAGCCAGAGGACCGCCCTACCCGGGGAGCTGTTTTTT. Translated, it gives CASSQRTALPGELFF.

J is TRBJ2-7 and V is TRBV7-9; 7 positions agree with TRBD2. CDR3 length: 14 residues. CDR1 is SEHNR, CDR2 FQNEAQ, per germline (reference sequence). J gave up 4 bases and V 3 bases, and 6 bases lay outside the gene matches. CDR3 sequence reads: CASSFLAEAYEQYF. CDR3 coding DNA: TGTGCCAGCAGCTTTCTAGCGGAAGCTTACGAGCAGTACTTC.

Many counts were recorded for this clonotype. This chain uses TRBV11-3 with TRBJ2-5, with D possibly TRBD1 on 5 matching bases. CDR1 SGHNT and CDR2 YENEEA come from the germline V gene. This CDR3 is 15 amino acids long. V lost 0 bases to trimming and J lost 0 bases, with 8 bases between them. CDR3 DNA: TGTGCCAGCAGCTTAGATTCAGGGAACCAAGAGACCCAGTACTTC. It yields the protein CASSLDSGNQETQYF.

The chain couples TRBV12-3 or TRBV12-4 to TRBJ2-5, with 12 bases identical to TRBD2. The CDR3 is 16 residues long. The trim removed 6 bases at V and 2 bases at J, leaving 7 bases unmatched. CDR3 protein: CASSQLTSGGQETQYF. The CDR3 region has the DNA TGTGCCAGCAGCCAACTGACTAGCGGGGGACAAGAGACCCAGTACTTC.

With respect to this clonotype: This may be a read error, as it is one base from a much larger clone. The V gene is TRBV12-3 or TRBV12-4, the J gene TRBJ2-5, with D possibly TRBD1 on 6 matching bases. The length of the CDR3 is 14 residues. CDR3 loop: CASKGRQDQETQSF. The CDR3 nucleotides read TGTGCCAGCAAAGGAAGACAGGACCAAGAGACCCAGTCCTTC.

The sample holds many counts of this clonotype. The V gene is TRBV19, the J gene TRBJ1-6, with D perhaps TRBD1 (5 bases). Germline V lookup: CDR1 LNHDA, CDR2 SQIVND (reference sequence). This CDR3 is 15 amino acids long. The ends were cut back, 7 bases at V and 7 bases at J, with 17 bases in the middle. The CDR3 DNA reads TGTGCCAGTAAAGGGGAGTCATCGGGAAATTCACCCCTCCACTTT. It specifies CASKGESSGNSPLHF. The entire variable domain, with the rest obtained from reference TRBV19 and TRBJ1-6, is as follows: DGGITQSPKYLFRKEGQNVTLSCEQNLNHDAMYWYRQDPGQGLRLIYYSQIVNDFQKGDIAEGYSVSREKKESFPLTVTSAQKNPTAFYLCASKGESSGNSPLHFGNGTRLTVT.